A single T cell receptor (beta chain) is shown here with its context. Its target is unknown. Sequencing was performed with immunoSEQ multiplex PCR; in TCRdb, only in-frame clones are kept and a portion is missing. In the table there are about 24,000 clones, approximately 85% of which are singletons. This sample is drawn from a study of graft-versus-host responses after intestinal transplantation. Turning to the study itself: Uniformly, recipients were administered anti-thymocyte globulin induction with subsequent tacrolimus and steroids for around three years.

Study results and limitations: Declining HvG levels early post-transplant were linked to peak circulating GvH clone levels.

Specimen: PBMCs, collected roughly 450 days after intestinal transplant. The sequence came from a human patient who received an intestinal transplant, so some T cells may come from the graft donor.

CDR3 coding DNA: TGTGCCAGCAGCCCAAACCCCGGGTTGGACTACGAGCAGTACTTC. Encoded protein: CASSPNPGLDYEQYF. The rearrangement uses TRBV9 and TRBJ2-7; D unclear. Between the trimmed V and J ends, which lost 4 bases and 3 bases, there was a span of 17 bases. The germline V gene has CDR1 SGDLS and CDR2 YYNGEE. The length of the CDR3 is 15 residues.